Listed here are 27 T cell receptor beta chains from one sample, sequenced in a study of blood T cell repertoires in COVID-19. Only in-frame clones appear in the TCRdb table, and some are missing; sequencing was by immunoSEQ multiplex PCR. The table has more than 75,000 clones, roughly nine tenths seen once. Sequenced sample: peripheral blood. All receptors come from a man under 40 with acute or convalescent COVID-19.

V and J are TRBV5-6 and TRBJ2-7; D remains unclear. V lost 0 bases, J lost 6 bases, and 10 bases lay in between. Per germline, CDR1 SGHDT and CDR2 YYEEEE. This CDR3 comprises 13 residues. CDR3 nucleotides: TGTGCCAGCAGCTTGGTGGGCAGAACCGAGCAGTACTTC. This sequence encodes CASSLVGRTEQYF.

The genes are TRBV11-2 and TRBJ1-2; D is unresolved. CDR1 and CDR2 from the germline V gene are SGHAT and FQNNGV. V shed 4 bases and J shed 4 bases, with 10 bases lying between them. The CDR3 spans 13 residues. The CDR3 protein is CASSSRGTYGYTF. The DNA for the CDR3 is TGTGCCAGCAGCTCGCGGGGAACCTATGGCTACACCTTC.

The V call is TRBV29-1, the J call TRBJ2-2, with 7 bases that match TRBD1. The germline V gene has CDR1 SQVTM and CDR2 ANQGSEA. The CDR3 has 14 residues. V shed 5 bases and J 7 bases; nucleotides not matched to a gene: 10. The DNA for the CDR3 is TGCAGCGTTCAGGACAGGAAAGGACGCGGGGAGCTGTTTTTT. Translating it yields CSVQDRKGRGELFF.

This clone was detected once. The chain uses TRBV7-6 and TRBJ2-3; 9 positions agree with TRBD2. Losses at the gene ends were 5 bases for V and 0 bases for J; bases not matched to a gene: 9. Germline CDR1 reads SGHVS; CDR2 reads FNYEAQ. CDR3 length: 17 amino acids. The DNA of the CDR3 is TGTGCCAGCAGCACTCCGACTAGCGGATCTAGCACAGATACGCAGTATTTT. Protein: CASSTPTSGSSTDTQYF.

The V call is TRBV28, the J call TRBJ2-3; 7 positions agree with TRBD1. The CDR3 runs to 15 residues. V lost 4 bases to trimming and J lost 4 bases; unmatched junction nucleotides: 8. The germline gives CDR1 MDHEN, CDR2 SYDVKM. The CDR3 region has the DNA TGTGCCAGCAGTTCTGCCGGGACAGATGCAGATACGCAGTATTTT. Translated: CASSSAGTDADTQYF.

The gene calls are TRBV5-6 and TRBJ1-4; the match to TRBD1 covers 8 bases. Per germline, CDR1 SGHDT and CDR2 YYEEEE. The J segment lost 6 bases and the V segment lost 4 bases, leaving 8 bases of the junction unmatched. This CDR3 region has 15 residues. In DNA form, the CDR3 reads TGTGCCAGCAGCCTTACCGACAGGGGCTATGAAAAACTGTTTTTT. This codes for CASSLTDRGYEKLFF.

This clone was picked up one time. The chain links TRBV27 to TRBJ1-4; D might be TRBD1 (6 bases). This CDR3 spans 14 amino acids. CDR1 is MNHEY, CDR2 SMNVEV, per germline (reference sequence). Between the trimmed V and J ends, which lost 6 bases and 0 bases, there was a span of 8 bases. The CDR3 coding sequence is TGTGCCAGCAGAGGGGGGGCAACTAATGAAAAACTGTTTTTT. Translated, it gives CASRGGATNEKLFF.

Remarks on this clone: Germline is not matched at one junction end, which may reflect a read error. This chain links TRBV7-9 with TRBJ2-1; 11 bases align to TRBD2. The CDR3 extends over 15 amino acids. Germline values: CDR1 SEHNR, CDR2 FQNEAQ (reference sequence). CDR3 amino acids: CASSLAGGPRGEQFF. CDR3 nucleotides: TGTGCCAGCAGTTTAGCGGGAGGGCCGAGGGGTGAGCAGTTCTTC. Full variable domain (remainder filled in from reference TRBV7-9 and TRBJ2-1): DTGVSQNPRHKITKRGQNVTFRCDPISEHNRLYWYRQTLGQGPEFLTYFQNEAQLEKSRLLSDRFSAERPKGSFSTLEIQRTEQGDSAMYLCASSLAGGPRGEQFFGPGTRLTVL.

V gene TRBV20-1 combines with J gene TRBJ2-1; 10 bases fit TRBD1. The CDR3 covers 13 residues. In germline, CDR1 is DFQATT, CDR2 SNEGSKA (reference sequence). The V gene end was trimmed by 6 bases and the J gene end by 7 bases; junction bases not matched to a gene: 6. This CDR3 is CSASDRGLNEQFF. As DNA, the CDR3 is TGCAGTGCGAGTGACAGGGGGCTAAATGAGCAGTTCTTC.

The V gene is TRBV5-1, the J gene TRBJ1-1; D remains unclear. V gave up 5 bases and J gave up 1 base, with 12 bases separating them. The CDR3 loop spans 14 amino acids. CDR1 is SGHRS, CDR2 YFSETQ, per germline. This chain's CDR3 is CASRAIEENTEAFF. CDR3 sequence (DNA): TGCGCCAGCAGGGCAATCGAGGAGAACACTGAAGCTTTCTTT.

The V gene is TRBV13, the J gene TRBJ2-1, with D uncertain. Trimming pared 5 bases from V and 1 base from J, leaving 21 bases between. The CDR3 totals 18 residues. Germline CDR1 PRHDT, CDR2 FYEKMQ (reference sequence). In nucleotides, the CDR3 is TGTGCCAGCAGCCGCAGTTTTAATGGTCGCGGTTCCTACAATGAGCAGTTCTTC. Amino acid sequence: CASSRSFNGRGSYNEQFF.

J is TRBJ1-4 and V is TRBV11-1; D is perhaps TRBD1 (6 bases). V was pared by 4 bases and J by 3 bases, with 9 bases between. The CDR3 consists of 14 residues. CDR1 and CDR2 from the germline V gene are SGHAT and FQDESV (reference sequence). The CDR3 reads CASSSDSPNEKLFF. CDR3 nucleotides: TGTGCCAGCAGCTCGGACAGCCCTAATGAAAAACTGTTTTTT.

The rearrangement links TRBV30 to TRBJ2-5; 11 bases map to TRBD2. Trimming took 0 bases from V and 4 from J; bases not matched to a gene: 4. This CDR3 has 15 residues. From germline, CDR1 is GTSNPN and CDR2 SVGIG (reference sequence). The CDR3: CAWSVLAGERETQYF. CDR3 nucleotides: TGTGCCTGGAGTGTACTAGCGGGAGAAAGAGAGACCCAGTACTTC.

CDR3 in amino acids: CASSMGWGDYSNQPQHF. The CDR3 DNA reads as TGTGCCAGCAGTATGGGCTGGGGGGATTATAGCAATCAGCCCCAGCATTTT. The V and J genes are TRBV28 and TRBJ1-5; possibly TRBD1 for D (5 bases). The V gene's germline CDR1 is MDHEN and CDR2 SYDVKM. Deletions cut 5 bases from V and 0 bases from J, with 17 bases between. This CDR3 is 17 amino acids long.

The chain has TRBV25-1 and TRBJ2-2, with 14 bases aligning to TRBD2. Trimming took 3 bases from V and 5 from J; bases not matched to a gene: 5. CDR3 length: 17 amino acids. CDR1 is MGHDK, CDR2 SYGVNS, per germline. The CDR3 nucleotides are TGTGCCAGCAGTGATCCGGGACTAGCGGGAGTAACCGGGGAGCTGTTTTTT. This encodes CASSDPGLAGVTGELFF.

The chain recombines TRBV3-1 (or the pseudogene TRBV3-2) with TRBJ1-1; 10 nucleotides align to TRBD1. The germline V gene has CDR1 LGHDT and CDR2 YNNKEL (reference sequence). With V trimmed by 0 bases and J by 3 bases, 13 bases remained unmatched. The CDR3 is 19 amino acids. CDR3 in DNA: TGTGCCAGCAGCCAAGATATAGCGGGGACAGGGGTATGGGACACTGAAGCTTTCTTT. This translates into CASSQDIAGTGVWDTEAFF.

The rearrangement uses TRBV30 and TRBJ2-7, with D perhaps matching TRBD2 (6 bases). Per germline, CDR1 GTSNPN and CDR2 SVGIG (reference sequence). The CDR3 totals 14 residues. Trimming removed 0 bases from V and 7 bases from J, with 16 bases in between. The CDR3 reads CAWSVYRGWGEQYF. CDR3 DNA: TGTGCCTGGAGTGTATACCGGGGGTGGGGAGAGCAGTACTTC.

This chain connects TRBV24-1 to TRBJ2-3; 10 nucleotides align to TRBD1. V dropped 7 bases and J dropped 3; count of bases not matched to a gene: 6. Germline assignment: CDR1 KGHDR and CDR2 SFDVKD. The CDR3 totals 15 residues. DNA for the CDR3: TGTGCCACCAGGGGGACAGGGGAAAGAACAGATACGCAGTATTTT. The encoded protein is CATRGTGERTDTQYF.

This chain joins TRBV12-3 or TRBV12-4 and TRBJ2-3; D not certain. Trimming removed 8 bases from V and 3 bases from J, with 6 bases in between. This CDR3 region has 11 residues. This chain's CDR3 is CASVATDTQYF. The CDR3 nucleotides read TGTGCCAGCGTAGCAACAGATACGCAGTATTTT.

J is TRBJ1-5 and V is TRBV28, with D possibly being TRBD1 (6 bases). Trimming left V 10 bases short and J 3 bases short, with 16 bases between. Germline CDR1 and CDR2: MDHEN and SYDVKM. This CDR3 contains 14 residues. The CDR3 loop reads CATLRDTYNQPQHF. DNA of the CDR3: TGTGCCACGCTTAGGGACACCTACAATCAGCCCCAGCATTTT.

This sequence joins TRBV7-2 and TRBJ2-7; TRBD2 matches 8 bases. V shed 2 bases, J shed 2 bases, and the junction held 5 bases outside the gene matches. Germline V lookup: CDR1 SGHTA, CDR2 FQGNSA. There are 15 residues in the CDR3. The CDR3 DNA reads as TGTGCCAGCAGCTTAAAACCCGGGAGGGCCTACGAGCAGTACTTC. Its protein product is CASSLKPGRAYEQYF.

The V and J genes are TRBV30 and TRBJ2-7, with TRBD1 matching over 9 bases. With V trimmed by 5 bases and J by 3 bases, 8 bases remained unmatched. The CDR3 covers 14 residues. Per the germline V gene, CDR1 is GTSNPN and CDR2 is SVGIG (reference sequence). CDR3 amino acids: CAWGTGTGNYEQYF. The DNA of the CDR3 is TGTGCCTGGGGTACCGGGACAGGGAACTACGAGCAGTACTTC.

This chain joins TRBV7-9 and TRBJ1-2; D not resolved. This CDR3 comprises 16 residues. V lost 0 bases and J lost 5, with 16 bases in between. CDR1 and CDR2 (germline): SEHNR, FQNEAQ (reference sequence). DNA of the CDR3: TGTGCCAGCAGCTTAGCGCTTCGGGGAGCGGGGTATGGCTACACCTTC. Translated: CASSLALRGAGYGYTF.

This clone appeared once. The chain employs TRBV7-3 and TRBJ2-3; 7 bases map to TRBD1. The CDR3 extends over 13 amino acids. The germline V gene has CDR1 SGHTA and CDR2 FQGTGA. V dropped 6 bases and J dropped 5; count of bases not matched to a gene: 5. CDR3 region: CASSLGQLDTQYF. The CDR3 nucleotides read TGTGCCAGCAGTTTGGGACAGTTAGATACGCAGTATTTT.

The V gene is TRBV11-2, the J gene TRBJ2-7; 12 bases fit TRBD2. The CDR3 is made up of 17 amino acids. Germline V gives CDR1 SGHAT, CDR2 FQNNGV. V trimming: 1 base; J trimming: 3 bases; junction bases outside the gene matches: 7. The CDR3 bases are TGTGCCAGCAGCTTAGTGGCTAGCGGGAGGGGAAACTACGAGCAGTACTTC. This encodes CASSLVASGRGNYEQYF.

The rearrangement links TRBV30 to TRBJ2-3, with 9 positions matching TRBD2. CDR1 and CDR2 (germline): GTSNPN, SVGIG (reference sequence). CDR3 length equals 14 residues. J was trimmed by 4 bases and V by 8 bases; bases with no gene match: 10. The CDR3 region is CAGRLAATADTQYF. The DNA for the CDR3 is TGTGCCGGCCGACTAGCGGCGACCGCAGATACGCAGTATTTT.

The chain links TRBV6-5 to TRBJ1-2, with D maybe TRBD1 (5 bases). Trimming removed 2 bases from V and 7 bases from J, with 20 bases in between. The germline V gene encodes CDR1 MNHEY and CDR2 SVGAGI. The CDR3 sequence is 16 residues long. The CDR3 loop reads CASSYRVGTKSGGYTF. The CDR3 nucleotides are TGTGCCAGCAGTTACAGAGTCGGGACTAAAAGCGGTGGCTACACCTTC.